The clone carrying this TCR beta chain was observed a handful of times. The antigen is undetermined. The data derive from a study of T-cell memory formation after mild COVID-19. Findings of the study overall: Pre-infection memory carried some responding clones, suggesting that cross-reactive memory joined.

J lost 6 bases, V lost 1 base, and 4 bases had no gene match. CDR3 size: 16 residues. In germline, CDR1 is SGHTA, CDR2 FQGTGA. Using constant-segment primers, 5'RACE produced TCR alpha and TCR beta cDNA libraries carrying sample barcodes and UMIs. TCRdb re-called the 5' RACE reads with MiXCR, one entry per CDR3 protein. In the table there are approximately 300,000 distinct CDR3 sequences, about a sixth of which are singletons. J is TRBJ2-1 and V is TRBV7-3; 12 bases line up with TRBD2. Sequencing was done on a sample of PBMCs or a T cell subset sorted from them (not recorded which). The receptor comes from a man between 18 and 29 years old who had mild COVID-19 (a few samples of this study predate the infection). Cell type and time point are not known. CDR3 sequence (DNA): TGTGCCAGCAGCTTAAAACTAGCGGGGGGTCTCAATGAGCAGTTCTTC. Amino acid sequence: CASSLKLAGGLNEQFF.